The 20 T cell receptor beta chains below all came from one sample that was sequenced in a study of T cells after yellow fever vaccination. In TCRdb, the 5' RACE reads were re-called with MiXCR into one record per CDR3 protein. Of fewer than 100,000 distinct CDR3 sequences in the sample, approximately 8.4% were seen once. Sequenced here: CD8+ T cells not binding an NS4B(214-222) dextramer, sorted from PBMCs, sampled roughly 14 days after the first yellow fever vaccination. These receptors all stem from a man aged 18 to 29 who received the YFV17D yellow fever vaccine.

The gene calls are TRBV12-3 or TRBV12-4 and TRBJ1-4, with D possibly matching TRBD1 (5 bases). The V gene lost 5 bases and the J gene lost 10 bases, with 14 bases spanning the gap. The CDR3 is made up of 13 amino acids. CDR3 sequence: CASSPAGGGKLFF. The CDR3 DNA sequence: TGTGCCAGCAGTCCCGCCGGGGGGGGAAAACTGTTTTTT.

V is TRBV6-2 or TRBV6-3 and J is TRBJ1-5; no reliable D call. CDR3 length: 16 amino acids. Trimming shortened V by 5 bases and J by 2 bases, and 16 bases separated the two germline ends. Germline CDR1 is MNHEY and CDR2 is SVGEGT. CDR3 sequence (DNA): TGTGCCAGCAGTCCGGAAGGAGCCTCGGGCAATCAGCCCCAGCATTTT. It yields the protein CASSPEGASGNQPQHF.

This clonotype appeared a few times. The rearrangement links TRBV27 to TRBJ2-2; D not certain. CDR1 is MNHEY and CDR2 is SMNVEV in the germline V gene (reference sequence). Trimming removed 3 bases from V and 9 bases from J, with 8 bases in between. The CDR3 has 12 residues. The DNA for the CDR3 is TGTGCCAGCAGTTTCCCAGAGAGGGAGCTGTTTTTT. Translation gives CASSFPERELFF.

This clonotype came up a few times. The J gene is TRBJ2-5, the V gene TRBV27, with D perhaps matching TRBD1 (6 bases). The V gene lost 8 bases and the J gene lost 0 bases, with 10 bases spanning the gap. The CDR3 has 13 amino acids. Germline CDR1 and CDR2: MNHEY and SMNVEV (reference sequence). The CDR3: CASGTGNQETQYF. The CDR3 nucleotides are TGTGCCAGCGGAACAGGGAACCAAGAGACCCAGTACTTC.

The chain links TRBV2 to TRBJ2-7; 7 positions agree with TRBD1. Per the germline V gene, CDR1 is SNHLY and CDR2 is FYNNEI. CDR3 length equals 16 residues. With V trimmed by 4 bases and J by 2 bases, 11 bases remained unmatched. The CDR3 loop is CASSGPTNRGAYEQYF. CDR3 sequence (DNA): TGTGCCAGCAGTGGACCGACCAACAGGGGTGCCTACGAGCAGTACTTC.

V and J are TRBV20-1 and TRBJ2-3; 8 nucleotides line up with TRBD1. The CDR3 covers 13 residues. Germline loops: CDR1 DFQATT, CDR2 SNEGSKA (reference sequence). V trimming: 6 bases; J trimming: 4 bases; junction bases outside the gene matches: 6. The CDR3, as DNA: TGCAGTGCCTTCCCACAGGGGGCAGATACGCAGTATTTT. Translated, it gives CSAFPQGADTQYF.

The chain carries TRBV3-1 and TRBJ2-1; D could derive from TRBD1 or TRBD2 (6 bases each). CDR3 length: 15 amino acids. The V end lost 11 bases, the J end lost 6 bases, and 23 bases lay between the germline ends. The V gene's germline CDR1 is LGHDT and CDR2 YNNKEL (reference sequence). The CDR3 is CASSPQGGGGNEQFF. The DNA for the CDR3 is TGTGCCTCCAGCCCCCAAGGGGGAGGTGGCAATGAGCAGTTCTTC.

This chain links TRBV6-5 with TRBJ2-2; D uncertain. Trimming removed 8 bases from V and 0 bases from J, with 13 bases in between. Germline V gene lookup returns CDR1 MNHEY and CDR2 SVGAGI. There are 15 residues in the CDR3. The CDR3, as DNA: TGTGCCAGCGGCTACAGCTACGCGAACACCGGGGAGCTGTTTTTT. It translates to CASGYSYANTGELFF.

This chain uses TRBV9 with TRBJ1-2; 9 bases are a match to TRBD1. The junction had 9 bases not matched to a gene; V was cut back by 1 base and J by 8 bases. The CDR3 has 15 residues. Germline V lookup: CDR1 SGDLS, CDR2 YYNGEE. The chain's CDR3 is CASSVNTDRGKGYTF. CDR3 bases: TGTGCCAGCAGCGTAAACACGGACAGGGGTAAAGGCTACACCTTC.

The chain employs TRBV19 and TRBJ1-5; possibly TRBD1 for D (6 bases). The CDR3 is made up of 14 amino acids. Germline assignment: CDR1 LNHDA and CDR2 SQIVND (reference sequence). Trimming removed 7 bases at V and 5 bases at J, with 15 bases between. CDR3 bases: TGTGCCAGTAAGTTCCAGGGGCTGGATCAGCCCCAGCATTTT. This sequence encodes CASKFQGLDQPQHF. Supplemented by reference TRBV19 and TRBJ1-5, the full variable domain reads DGGITQSPKYLFRKEGQNVTLSCEQNLNHDAMYWYRQDPGQGLRLIYYSQIVNDFQKGDIAEGYSVSREKKESFPLTVTSAQKNPTAFYLCASKFQGLDQPQHFGDGTRLSIL.

This chain uses TRBV4-3 with TRBJ1-3; TRBD1 aligns across 7 bases. This CDR3 contains 15 residues. Germline V gene lookup returns CDR1 LGHNA and CDR2 YSLEER. V was pared by 0 bases and J by 4 bases, with 3 bases of the junction left unmatched. In DNA form, the CDR3 reads TGCGCCAGCAGCCAAGAAAACAGGGGCGGAAACACCATATATTTT. Protein sequence: CASSQENRGGNTIYF.

The chain combines TRBV11-2 with TRBJ2-7, with no clear D. The CDR3 length is 13 residues. The germline V and J ends were trimmed by 2 bases and 2 bases, with 7 bases remaining between them. CDR1 and CDR2 (germline): SGHAT, FQNNGV. DNA of the CDR3: TGTGCCAGCAGCTTATCACCTACCTACGAGCAGTACTTC. It is translated as CASSLSPTYEQYF.

This clonotype was picked up many times. The chain has TRBV28 and TRBJ1-2, with D maybe TRBD1 (5 bases). Germline values: CDR1 MDHEN, CDR2 SYDVKM. CDR3 size: 14 residues. V lost 1 base, J lost 6 bases, and 12 bases lay in between. The CDR3 spells CASSLSQGSHGYTF. In DNA, the CDR3 is TGTGCCAGCAGTTTATCCCAGGGTTCACATGGCTACACCTTC.

This clonotype appeared a few times. CDR3: CASSDQGAVKNIQYF. In nucleotides, the CDR3 is TGTGCCAGCAGTGATCAGGGTGCAGTCAAAAACATTCAGTACTTC. The rearrangement joins TRBV6-4 to TRBJ2-4; maybe TRBD1 (5 bases). The CDR3 has 15 amino acids. The germline V gene encodes CDR1 MRHNA and CDR2 SNTAGT. V lost 3 bases and J 3 bases, leaving 12 bases between the germline ends.

Only a few counts were recorded for this clonotype. The V call is TRBV11-2, the J call TRBJ1-6; unclear D gene. Trimming took 5 bases from V and 5 from J, leaving 4 bases between them. Germline V gives CDR1 SGHAT, CDR2 FQNNGV. There are 12 residues in the CDR3. The CDR3 reads CASSQNNSPLHF. The CDR3 nucleotides read TGTGCCAGCAGCCAGAATAATTCACCCCTCCACTTT.

A few counts support this clonotype. The V gene is TRBV4-1, the J gene TRBJ2-1; D unresolved. CDR3 length: 16 residues. The V gene lost 4 bases and the J gene lost 5 bases, with 18 bases spanning the gap. Germline lookup yields CDR1 MGHRA and CDR2 YSYEKL. The CDR3 DNA follows: TGCGCCAGCAGCCCACCTCAGGTCGAGTCCGACAATGAGCAGTTCTTC. It encodes CASSPPQVESDNEQFF.

The chain is built from TRBV11-2 and TRBJ2-1; TRBD1 might be the D (8 bases). CDR1 and CDR2 from the germline V gene are SGHAT and FQNNGV. The V end lost 5 bases, the J end lost 7 bases, and 15 bases lay between the germline ends. The CDR3 spans 14 residues. Here the CDR3 reads CASSTGGAANEQFF. In nucleotides, the CDR3 is TGTGCCAGCAGCACAGGGGGGGCAGCAAATGAGCAGTTCTTC.

V is TRBV10-2 and J is TRBJ2-1; D unclear. The germline V gene has CDR1 WSHSY and CDR2 SAAADI. The CDR3 sequence is 12 residues long. Deletions cut 5 bases from V and 6 bases from J, with 8 bases between. Here the CDR3 reads CASSTVVNEQFF. In DNA, the CDR3 is TGCGCCAGCAGTACCGTAGTCAATGAGCAGTTCTTC.

The chain combines TRBV30 with TRBJ2-1, with TRBD2 matching over 8 bases. CDR1 is GTSNPN and CDR2 is SVGIG in the germline V gene (reference sequence). Trimming took 3 bases from V and 16 from J; bases not matched to a gene: 11. The CDR3 is 12 residues long. CDR3 protein: CAWSSAGALYFF. The CDR3 DNA follows: TGTGCCTGGAGCTCAGCGGGGGCACTCTACTTCTTC. Combining the CDR3 with reference TRBV30 and TRBJ2-1 gives the whole variable domain SQTIHQWPATLVQPVGSPLSLECTVEGTSNPNLYWYRQAAGRGLQLLFYSVGIGQISSEVPQNLSASRPQDRQFILSSKKLLLSDSGFYLCAWSSAGALYFFGPGTRLTVL.

At least ten counts were recorded for this clonotype. The chain uses TRBV4-1 and TRBJ2-7; D may match TRBD1 or TRBD2 (5 bases each). The V and J ends lost 3 bases and 0 bases respectively, with 9 bases between them. CDR1 is MGHRA, CDR2 YSYEKL, per germline. The CDR3 has 14 amino acids. CDR3 nucleotides: TGCGCCAGCAGCCACCGGGACGGCTCCTACGAGCAGTACTTC. Translation: CASSHRDGSYEQYF.